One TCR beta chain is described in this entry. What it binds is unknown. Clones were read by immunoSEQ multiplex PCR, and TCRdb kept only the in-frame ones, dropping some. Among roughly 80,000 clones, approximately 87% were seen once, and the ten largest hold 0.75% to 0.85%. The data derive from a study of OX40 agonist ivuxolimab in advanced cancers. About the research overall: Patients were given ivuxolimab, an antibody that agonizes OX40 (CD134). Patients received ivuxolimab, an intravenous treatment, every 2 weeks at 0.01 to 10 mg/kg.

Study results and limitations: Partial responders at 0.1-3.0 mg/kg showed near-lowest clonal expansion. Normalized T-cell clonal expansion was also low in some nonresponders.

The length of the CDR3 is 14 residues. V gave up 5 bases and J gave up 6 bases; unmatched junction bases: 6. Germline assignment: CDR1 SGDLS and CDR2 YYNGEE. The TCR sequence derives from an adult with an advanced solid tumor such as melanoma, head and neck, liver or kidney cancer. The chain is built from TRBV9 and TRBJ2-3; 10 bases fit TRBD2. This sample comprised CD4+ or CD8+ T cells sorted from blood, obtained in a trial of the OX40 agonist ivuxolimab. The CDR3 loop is CASSLGLAADTQYF. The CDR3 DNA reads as TGTGCCAGCAGTCTTGGACTAGCGGCGGATACGCAGTATTTT.